A single T cell receptor beta chain is shown here with its context. Its cognate antigen is unknown. Repertoires were generated with immunoSEQ multiplex PCR, while TCRdb's copy carries only in-frame clones and drops some. The table lists 80,000 to 100,000 clones, about nine tenths of them singletons, with more than 5.5% in the top ten. The data were obtained in a study of OX40 agonist ivuxolimab in advanced cancers. About the study: Participants could have had prior anti-PD-1, anti-PD-L1 or anti-CTLA-4 therapy, and about 37% had some. In three patients, partial responses were observed, one with hepatocellular carcinoma and two with cutaneous melanoma. Regarding the study as a whole: More expanded clones were found, on average, in CD8+ than in CD4+ T cells.

The sampling schedule covered blood at baseline, cycle 4 day 1, and cycle 7 day 1. The CDR3 runs 14 residues. Deletions cut 4 bases from V and 0 bases from J, with 8 bases between. CDR1 SGHRS and CDR2 YFSETQ come from the germline V gene. This clonotype was obtained from an adult with an advanced solid tumor such as melanoma, head and neck, liver or kidney cancer. The V call is TRBV5-1, the J call TRBJ1-3, with D unresolved. The specimen comprised CD4+ or CD8+ T cells sorted from blood, sampled in a trial of the OX40 agonist ivuxolimab. The CDR3 DNA follows: TGCGCCAGCAGCGCCGGCCTCTCTGGAAACACCATATATTTT. Translating it yields CASSAGLSGNTIYF.